The 24 T cell receptor beta chains below were found in one sample sequenced in a study of T cells after posttransplantation cyclophosphamide. Busulfan-fludarabine conditioning, marrow transplant, and cyclophosphamide on days +3 and +4 were administered. The table came from immunoSEQ multiplex PCR; TCRdb's copy has only in-frame clones and leaves some out. This sample comprises about 2,700 clones, none seen once only. Source: PBMCs, taken after allogeneic stem cell transplant with posttransplant cyclophosphamide. These receptors originate from a male patient aged 55-69 years who received an allogeneic stem cell transplant from a related donor and was CMV-positive. Some T cells could come from the graft donor.

This clone was detected ten times or more. This rearrangement joins TRBV4-2 to TRBJ1-2; possibly TRBD1 for D (6 bases). Germline loops: CDR1 LGHNA, CDR2 YNFKEQ. The CDR3 extends over 17 amino acids. Trimming stripped 0 bases from V and 4 bases from J, with 18 bases between. CDR3 coding DNA: TGTGCCAGCAGCCAAGAAGGTGGCGGGGGGCAGCCCTATGGCTACACCTTC. Translated, it gives CASSQEGGGGQPYGYTF.

Ten or more counts support this clone. The chain is built from TRBV28 and TRBJ1-6; 7 bases agree with TRBD1. From germline, CDR1 is MDHEN and CDR2 SYDVKM. With V trimmed by 6 bases and J by 2 bases, 10 bases remained unmatched. The CDR3 covers 17 residues. The chain's CDR3 is CASRELQGRTYNSPLHF. The CDR3 DNA sequence: TGTGCCAGCAGGGAACTACAGGGGAGAACCTATAATTCACCCCTCCACTTT.

This clone is medium-sized. The V call is TRBV4-3, the J call TRBJ2-7, with a weak D call TRBD2 (6 bases). Germline CDR1 is LGHNA and CDR2 is YSLEER. V was trimmed by 0 bases and J by 2 bases, leaving 11 bases between them. The CDR3 is 15 residues long. The CDR3 DNA is TGCGCCAGCAGCCAAGATCGGGGGAGGCCCTACGAGCAGTACTTC. Translating it yields CASSQDRGRPYEQYF.

This clone occurred many times. The genes are TRBV27 and TRBJ2-5; 9 positions agree with TRBD1. Germline-derived CDR1 and CDR2 are MNHEY and SMNVEV (reference sequence). With V trimmed by 4 bases and J by 3 bases, 3 bases remained unmatched. The CDR3 consists of 14 residues. CDR3 loop: CASSYRGPEETQYF. CDR3 in DNA: TGTGCCAGCAGTTACAGGGGGCCCGAAGAGACCCAGTACTTC.

This clone is medium-sized. The chain couples TRBV5-4 to TRBJ2-3; possible D gene TRBD2, 5 bases. This CDR3 spans 14 amino acids. Germline CDR1 SGHNT, CDR2 YYREEE (reference sequence). The ends were cut back, 0 bases at V and 5 bases at J, with 10 bases in the middle. CDR3 region: CASSLAVARDTQYF. The CDR3 nucleotides are TGTGCCAGCAGCTTGGCGGTAGCGAGAGATACGCAGTATTTT.

This clone was seen at least ten times. V is TRBV4-1 and J is TRBJ2-5; possibly TRBD1 for D (6 bases). The V gene lost 0 bases and the J gene lost 5 bases, with 19 bases spanning the gap. The CDR3 runs to 17 residues. CDR1 is MGHRA, CDR2 YSYEKL, per germline. CDR3 in amino acids: CASSQEGTLKLSETQYF. The CDR3 bases are TGCGCCAGCAGCCAAGAAGGGACACTTAAGCTATCGGAGACCCAGTACTTC.

This clone is medium-sized within its sample. This chain uses TRBV10-3 with TRBJ1-1; D call uncertain. The CDR3 is made up of 13 amino acids. Germline V lookup: CDR1 ENHRY, CDR2 SYGVKD. V lost 0 bases and J lost 12, with 14 bases in between. CDR3 nucleotides: TGTGCCATCAGTGAGTCGAGGGCGGCCGAGACTTTCTTT. Its translation is CAISESRAAETFF.

This clone is labeled as medium-sized. The chain is built from TRBV7-3 and TRBJ2-2; D remains unclear. The CDR3 consists of 13 residues. Looked up from germline, CDR1 is SGHTA and CDR2 is FQGTGA. V was cut by 5 bases and J by 4 bases, with 8 bases left in between. The CDR3 nucleotides are TGTGCCAGCAGCCGCGACTTCACCGGGGAGCTGTTTTTT. It translates to CASSRDFTGELFF.

This clone occurred many times. This chain uses TRBV25-1 with TRBJ2-3; TRBD2 matches at 12 bases. This CDR3 is 16 amino acids long. CDR1 and CDR2 from the germline V gene are MGHDK and SYGVNS. V shed 4 bases, J shed 2 bases, and the junction held 4 bases outside the gene matches. This CDR3 reads CASSGLAGGYTDTQYF. In DNA, the CDR3 is TGTGCCAGCAGTGGTCTAGCGGGGGGGTACACAGATACGCAGTATTTT. Supplemented by reference TRBV25-1 and TRBJ2-3, the full variable domain reads EADIYQTPRYLVIGTGKKITLECSQTMGHDKMYWYQQDPGMELHLIHYSYGVNSTEKGDLSSESTVSRIRTEHFPLTLESARPSHTSQYLCASSGLAGGYTDTQYFGPGTRLTVL.

This clone was observed at least ten times. V gene TRBV7-8 combines with J gene TRBJ2-5, with 7 bases aligning to TRBD2. This CDR3 has 15 residues. Germline-derived CDR1 and CDR2 are SGHVS and FQNEAQ. Trimming took 0 bases from V and 2 from J; bases not matched to a gene: 3. CDR3 loop: CASSLASGVQETQYF. CDR3 DNA sequence: TGTGCCAGCAGCTTAGCCAGCGGGGTACAAGAGACCCAGTACTTC.

This clone is categorized as medium-sized. The gene calls are TRBV28 and TRBJ2-2, with 11 bases aligning to TRBD2. The CDR3 sequence is 15 residues long. Trimming at V came to 8 bases and at J to 5 bases, leaving 7 bases not matched to a gene. Germline V gene sequence: CDR1 MDHEN, CDR2 SYDVKM. DNA of the CDR3: TGTGCCAGCGGTAGCGGGGGGGCGAGTACCGGGGAGCTGTTTTTT. Amino acids: CASGSGGASTGELFF.

This clone was observed many times. The chain uses TRBV28 and TRBJ2-2, with 7 bases matching TRBD2. J was trimmed by 5 bases and V by 5 bases; bases with no gene match: 2. The CDR3 runs to 13 residues. Per the germline V gene, CDR1 is MDHEN and CDR2 is SYDVKM. The CDR3 region has the DNA TGTGCCAGCAGTCTCGGGGGGACCGGGGAGCTGTTTTTT. This translates into CASSLGGTGELFF.

At least ten counts were recorded for this clone. The chain is built from TRBV29-1 and TRBJ1-2; 7 nucleotides align to TRBD1. CDR3 length equals 14 residues. CDR1 SQVTM and CDR2 ANQGSEA come from the germline V gene. Trimming removed 4 bases from V and 2 bases from J; junction bases left unmatched: 7. CDR3 protein: CSVAARDSNYGYTF. The CDR3 coding sequence is TGCAGCGTTGCTGCCAGGGACAGCAACTATGGCTACACCTTC. The variable domain in full, with the rest retrieved from reference TRBV29-1 and TRBJ1-2, is SAVISQKPSRDICQRGTSLTIQCQVDSQVTMMFWYRQQPGQSLTLIATANQGSEATYESGFVIDKFPISRPNLTFSTLTVSNMSPEDSSIYLCSVAARDSNYGYTFGSGTRLTVV.

This clone was counted at least ten times. The chain recombines TRBV28 with TRBJ2-5; no clear D. V was trimmed by 4 bases and J by 1 base, leaving 13 bases between them. This CDR3 comprises 15 residues. Germline lookup yields CDR1 MDHEN and CDR2 SYDVKM. Written as DNA, the CDR3 is TGTGCCAGCAGTTCACCCCCTGCGCCCCAAGAGACCCAGTACTTC. It encodes CASSSPPAPQETQYF. Variable domain in full (rest from reference TRBV28 and TRBJ2-5): DVKVTQSSRYLVKRTGEKVFLECVQDMDHENMFWYRQDPGLGLRLIYFSYDVKMKEKGDIPEGYSVSREKKERFSLILESASTNQTSMYLCASSSPPAPQETQYFGPGTRLLVL.

This clone has more than one count but fewer than ten. This is likely a read error, given that the CDR3 carries no conserved phenylalanine or tryptophan at its end. The DNA is omitted, as the CDR3 cannot be located on it reliably, and the CDR3 follows TCRdb's listing. The chain links TRBV11-2 to TRBJ2-6; the D segment call TRBD2 is taken from the table without a DNA check. Germline CDR1 is SGHAT and CDR2 is FQNNGV. The length of the CDR3 is 9 amino acids, counting both ends. This CDR3 is CASSLVGSG.

By share, this clone ranks as medium-sized. The chain is built from TRBV19 and TRBJ1-2; 10 bases fit TRBD1. The CDR3 sequence is 15 residues long. Germline V lookup: CDR1 LNHDA, CDR2 SQIVND (reference sequence). After removal of 4 bases from V and 4 bases from J, the junction contained 6 bases not matched to a gene. CDR3 in amino acids: CASSTDRGRFYGYTF. The CDR3, as DNA: TGTGCCAGTAGTACGGACAGGGGGAGATTCTATGGCTACACCTTC.

This clone is labeled medium-sized. The J gene is TRBJ1-6, the V gene TRBV6-6, with D hard to call. From germline, CDR1 is MNHNY and CDR2 SVGAGI (reference sequence). The CDR3 covers 10 residues. The CDR3 loop reads CVAGSPPLHF. The DNA of the CDR3 is TGTGTTGCAGGCTCTCCACCCCTCCACTTT.

This clone was recorded at least ten times. This sequence joins TRBV7-3 and TRBJ2-4; 9 bases map to TRBD2. CDR1 is SGHTA, CDR2 FQGTGA, per germline. After removal of 1 base from V and 1 base from J, the junction contained 5 bases not matched to a gene. The CDR3 covers 17 residues. The CDR3: CASSLSGGAGAKNIQYF. CDR3 nucleotide sequence: TGTGCCAGCAGCTTAAGCGGGGGGGCCGGGGCCAAAAACATTCAGTACTTC. Filled out from reference TRBV7-3 and TRBJ2-4, the complete variable domain reads GAGVSQTPSNKVTEKGKYVELRCDPISGHTALYWYRQSLGQGPEFLIYFQGTGAADDSGLPNDRFFAVRPEGSVSTLKIQRTERGDSAVYLCASSLSGGAGAKNIQYFGAGTRLSVL.

This clone is medium-sized. Mismatch with germline at one junction end may stem from a read error. This rearrangement joins TRBV6-1 to TRBJ2-7, with D maybe TRBD1 (6 bases). The CDR3 consists of 14 residues. Per the germline V gene, CDR1 is MNHNS and CDR2 is SASEGT. The CDR3 here is CASSIDRSLGDLCF. Written as DNA, the CDR3 is TGTGCCAGCAGTATCGACAGGTCTTTGGGGGATTTGTGCTTC.

By its share, this clone is medium-sized. V and J are TRBV13 and TRBJ1-3, with a tentative D call TRBD1 (5 bases). Per the germline V gene, CDR1 is PRHDT and CDR2 is FYEKMQ (reference sequence). CDR3 length: 15 amino acids. Deletions cut 3 bases from V and 2 bases from J, with 11 bases between. The CDR3 here is CASSFNRRAGNTIYF. Written as DNA, the CDR3 is TGTGCCAGCAGCTTTAACAGGAGGGCTGGAAACACCATATATTTT.

This clone was recorded many times. The chain employs TRBV21-1 and TRBJ2-1; the DNA was not compared with TRBD2, the D call given in the table. TRBV21-1 is tagged as a pseudogene. There are 17 residues in the CDR3. CDR3: CAREERGGQSSYNEQFF. The CDR3 DNA follows: TGTGCCAGGGAAGAGCGGGGGGGGCAGAGCTCCTACAATGAGCAGTTCTTC.

This clone qualifies as medium-sized. The genes are TRBV11-3 and TRBJ2-1, with a weak D call TRBD1 (6 bases). The CDR3 has 12 residues. Trimming stripped 5 bases from V and 10 bases from J, with 12 bases between. CDR1 and CDR2 from the germline V gene are SGHNT and YENEEA. The CDR3 nucleotides read TGTGCCAGCAGCGAACCGGGACAAGAGCAGTTCTTC. It specifies CASSEPGQEQFF.

By share, this clone ranks as medium-sized. V gene TRBV28 combines with J gene TRBJ1-2; 7 bases are shared with TRBD1. From germline, CDR1 is MDHEN and CDR2 SYDVKM. There are 14 residues in the CDR3. Germline trimming cut 5 bases from V and 4 bases from J; bases unmatched to any gene: 7. CDR3 nucleotides: TGTGCCAGCAGTCCGACAGGGCAAGGCTATGGCTACACCTTC. Amino acid sequence: CASSPTGQGYGYTF.

The sample holds many counts of this clone. The rearrangement uses TRBV5-5 and TRBJ1-5, with 7 nucleotides matching TRBD1. The germline gives CDR1 SGHKS, CDR2 YYEKEE (reference sequence). The V segment lost 4 bases and the J segment 1 base; nucleotides outside the gene matches: 5. CDR3 size: 15 residues. CDR3 bases: TGTGCCAGCAGCCTAGACAGGGCAAGCAATCAGCCCCAGCATTTT. Residues: CASSLDRASNQPQHF.